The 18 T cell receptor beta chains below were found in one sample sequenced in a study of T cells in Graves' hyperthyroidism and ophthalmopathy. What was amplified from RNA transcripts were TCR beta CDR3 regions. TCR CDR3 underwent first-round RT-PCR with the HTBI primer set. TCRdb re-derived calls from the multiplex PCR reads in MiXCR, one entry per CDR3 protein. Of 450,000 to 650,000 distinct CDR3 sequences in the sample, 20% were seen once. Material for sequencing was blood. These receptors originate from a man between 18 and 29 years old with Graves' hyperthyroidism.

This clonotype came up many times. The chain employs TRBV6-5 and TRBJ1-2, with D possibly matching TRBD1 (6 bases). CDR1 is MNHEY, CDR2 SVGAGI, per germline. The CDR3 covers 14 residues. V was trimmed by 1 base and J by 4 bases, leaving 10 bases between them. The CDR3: CASSYLPGVYGYTF. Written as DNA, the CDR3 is TGTGCCAGCAGTTACTTACCAGGGGTCTATGGCTACACCTTC.

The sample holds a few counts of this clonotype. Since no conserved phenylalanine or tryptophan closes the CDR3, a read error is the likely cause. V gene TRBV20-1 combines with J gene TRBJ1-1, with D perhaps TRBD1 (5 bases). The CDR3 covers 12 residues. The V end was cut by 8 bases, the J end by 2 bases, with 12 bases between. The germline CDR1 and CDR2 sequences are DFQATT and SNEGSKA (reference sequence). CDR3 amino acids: CSLGQANTEAFL. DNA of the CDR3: TGCAGTTTGGGGCAGGCCAACACTGAAGCTTTCCTT.

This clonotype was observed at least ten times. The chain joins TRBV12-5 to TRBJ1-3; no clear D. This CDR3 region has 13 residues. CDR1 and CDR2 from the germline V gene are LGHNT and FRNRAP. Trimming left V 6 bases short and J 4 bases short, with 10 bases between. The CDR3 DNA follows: TGTGCTAGTGGCCCCTCGGCCGGAAACACCATATATTTT. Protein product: CASGPSAGNTIYF.

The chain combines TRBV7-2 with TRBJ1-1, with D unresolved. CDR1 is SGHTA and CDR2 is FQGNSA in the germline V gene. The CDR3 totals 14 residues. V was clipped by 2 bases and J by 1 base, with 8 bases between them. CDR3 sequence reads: CASSLSRWNTEAFF. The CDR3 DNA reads TGTGCCAGCAGCTTATCAAGGTGGAACACTGAAGCTTTCTTT. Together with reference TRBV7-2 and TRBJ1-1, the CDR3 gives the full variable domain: GAGVSQSPSNKVTEKGKDVELRCDPISGHTALYWYRQSLGQGLEFLIYFQGNSAPDKSGLPSDRFSAERTGGSVSTLTIQRTQQEDSAVYLCASSLSRWNTEAFFGQGTRLTVV.

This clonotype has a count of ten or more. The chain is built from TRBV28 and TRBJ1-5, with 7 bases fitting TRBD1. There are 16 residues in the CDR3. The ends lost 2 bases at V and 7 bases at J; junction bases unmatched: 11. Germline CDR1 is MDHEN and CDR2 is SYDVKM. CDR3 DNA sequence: TGTGCCAGCAGTTTAGGAACAGGGGTTATTTTGCAGCCCCAGCATTTT. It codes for CASSLGTGVILQPQHF. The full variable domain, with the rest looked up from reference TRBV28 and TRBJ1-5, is DVKVTQSSRYLVKRTGEKVFLECVQDMDHENMFWYRQDPGLGLRLIYFSYDVKMKEKGDIPEGYSVSREKKERFSLILESASTNQTSMYLCASSLGTGVILQPQHFGDGTRLSIL.

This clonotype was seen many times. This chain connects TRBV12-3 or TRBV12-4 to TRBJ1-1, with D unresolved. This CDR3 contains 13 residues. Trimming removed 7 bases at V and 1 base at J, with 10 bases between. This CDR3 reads CASIGWKNTEAFF. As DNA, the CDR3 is TGTGCCAGCATAGGTTGGAAGAACACTGAAGCTTTCTTT.

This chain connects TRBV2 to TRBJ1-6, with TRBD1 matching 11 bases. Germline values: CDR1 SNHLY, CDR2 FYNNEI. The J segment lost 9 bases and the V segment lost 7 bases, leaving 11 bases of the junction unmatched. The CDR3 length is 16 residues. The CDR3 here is CASNAGTGGVSSPLHF. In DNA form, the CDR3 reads TGTGCCAGCAACGCCGGGACAGGGGGTGTTAGTTCACCCCTCCACTTT.

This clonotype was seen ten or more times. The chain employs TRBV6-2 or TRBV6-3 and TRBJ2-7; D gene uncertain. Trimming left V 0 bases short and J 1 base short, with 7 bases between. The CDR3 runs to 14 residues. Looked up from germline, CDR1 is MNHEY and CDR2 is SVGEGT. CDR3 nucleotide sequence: TGTGCCAGCAGTTACTCGAAGGTGTCCTACGAGCAGTACTTC. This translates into CASSYSKVSYEQYF.

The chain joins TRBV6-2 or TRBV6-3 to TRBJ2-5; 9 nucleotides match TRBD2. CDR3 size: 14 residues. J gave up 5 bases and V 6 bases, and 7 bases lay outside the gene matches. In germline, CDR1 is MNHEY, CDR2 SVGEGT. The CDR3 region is CASRLSGSVETQYF. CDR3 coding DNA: TGTGCCAGCAGACTTAGCGGGAGTGTTGAGACCCAGTACTTC.

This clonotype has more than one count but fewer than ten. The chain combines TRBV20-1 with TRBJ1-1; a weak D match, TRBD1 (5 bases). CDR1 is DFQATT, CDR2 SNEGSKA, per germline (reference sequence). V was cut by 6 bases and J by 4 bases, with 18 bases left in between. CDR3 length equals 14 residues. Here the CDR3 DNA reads TGCAGTGCCCGGGGCCGGGGCGGCTGCACTGAAGCTTTCTTT. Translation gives CSARGRGGCTEAFF.

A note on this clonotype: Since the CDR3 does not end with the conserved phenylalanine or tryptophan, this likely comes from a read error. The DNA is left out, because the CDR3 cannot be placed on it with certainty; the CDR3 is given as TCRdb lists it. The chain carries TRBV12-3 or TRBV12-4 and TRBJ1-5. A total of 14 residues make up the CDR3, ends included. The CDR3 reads CASSPRRSNQPQDL.

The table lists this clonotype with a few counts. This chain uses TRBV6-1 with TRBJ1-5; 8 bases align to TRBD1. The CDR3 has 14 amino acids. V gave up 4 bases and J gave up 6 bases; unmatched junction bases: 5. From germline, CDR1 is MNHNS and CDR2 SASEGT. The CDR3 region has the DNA TGTGCCAGCAGTGTGCTAGACAGGGGTCAGCCCCAGCATTTT. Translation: CASSVLDRGQPQHF.

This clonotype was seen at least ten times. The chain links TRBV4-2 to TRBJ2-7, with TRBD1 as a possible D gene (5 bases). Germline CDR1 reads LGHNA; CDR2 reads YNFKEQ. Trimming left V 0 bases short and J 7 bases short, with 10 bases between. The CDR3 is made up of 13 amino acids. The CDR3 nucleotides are TGTGCCAGCAGCCAAGAAAAGGGGTGGGAGCAGTACTTC. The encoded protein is CASSQEKGWEQYF.

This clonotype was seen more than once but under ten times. This CDR3 is CASSDSGGSGNTIYF. CDR3 in DNA: TGTGCCAGCAGTGATTCGGGGGGCTCTGGAAACACCATATATTTT. The chain is built from TRBV2 and TRBJ1-3; maybe TRBD1 (5 bases). Germline V gives CDR1 SNHLY, CDR2 FYNNEI. Trimming stripped 3 bases from V and 0 bases from J, with 9 bases between. The CDR3 runs 15 residues. Looking up the rest from reference TRBV2 and TRBJ1-3 gives the full variable domain: EPEVTQTPSHQVTQMGQEVILRCVPISNHLYFYWYRQILGQKVEFLVSFYNNEISEKSEIFDDQFSVERPDGSNFTLKIRSTKLEDSAMYFCASSDSGGSGNTIYFGEGSWLTVV.

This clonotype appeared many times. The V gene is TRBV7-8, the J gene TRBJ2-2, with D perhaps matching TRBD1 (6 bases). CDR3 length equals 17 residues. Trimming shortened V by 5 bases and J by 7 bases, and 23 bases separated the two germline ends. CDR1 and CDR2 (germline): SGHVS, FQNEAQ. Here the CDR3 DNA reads TGTGCCAGCAGCCCCCTCCCGCACCTGCAGGGGAGCGGGGAGCTGTTTTTT. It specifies CASSPLPHLQGSGELFF.

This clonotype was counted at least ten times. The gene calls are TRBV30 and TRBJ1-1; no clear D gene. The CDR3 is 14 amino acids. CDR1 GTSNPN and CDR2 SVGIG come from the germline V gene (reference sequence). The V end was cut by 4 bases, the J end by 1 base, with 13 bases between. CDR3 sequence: CAWKKRRRNTEAFF. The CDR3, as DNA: TGTGCCTGGAAGAAGAGACGGCGGAACACTGAAGCTTTCTTT.

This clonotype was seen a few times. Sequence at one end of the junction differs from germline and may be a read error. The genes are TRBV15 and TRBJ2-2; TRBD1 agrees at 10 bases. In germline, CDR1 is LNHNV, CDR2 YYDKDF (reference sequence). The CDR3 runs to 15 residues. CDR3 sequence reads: CVTSRTGGNTGELFF. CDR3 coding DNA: TGTGTCACCAGCCGGACAGGGGGTAACACCGGGGAGCTGTTTTTT.

The CDR3 DNA reads TGTGCCAGCAGCCCCGGACGGCGCGGGGCGGGAGGCTACACCTTC. Translated, it gives CASSPGRRGAGGYTF. The genes are TRBV7-2 and TRBJ1-2; D possibly corresponds to TRBD1 (5 bases). The CDR3 runs to 15 residues. The V gene lost 5 bases and the J gene lost 8 bases, with 21 bases spanning the gap. CDR1 SGHTA and CDR2 FQGNSA come from the germline V gene.